This TCR beta chain appears in the sequencing data of a study of regulatory T cells in long-lasting Graves disease. Assembly of TCR beta libraries relied on iRepertoire HTBI primers together with Arm-PCR of CDR3 regions. TCRdb ran MiXCR on the multiplex PCR reads and lists one entry per CDR3 protein. The data show roughly 490,000 distinct CDR3 sequences, with about 22% seen just once and 10% to 15% held by the top ten. This clonotype was observed many times. The antigen remains unidentified. The ends lost 5 bases at V and 5 bases at J; junction bases unmatched: 9. CDR1 and CDR2 from the germline V gene are SGHTA and FQGNSA. This CDR3 spans 15 amino acids. The time point is: persistent/refractory GD, antithyroid drugs over 5 years with positive TRAb. PBMCs provided the RNA from which the TCR library was made. Study conclusions and caveats: Persistent disease favored TRBV28, TRBJ1-2 and TRBJ2-5.

The V and J genes are TRBV7-2 and TRBJ2-5; TRBD1 matches 9 bases. This clonotype originated in a female donor with Graves disease. This specimen consisted of peripheral blood mononuclear cells (PBMCs), obtained when the disease was refractory, from a patient treated with antithyroid drugs. CDR3 nucleotide sequence: TGTGCCAGCAGCCAGCCGACAGGGGGGACGGAGACCCAGTACTTC. It translates to CASSQPTGGTETQYF.